This note documents a single TCR beta chain sequence. No antigen is known for it. These data belong to a study of identifying expanded T cells in peripheral blood. Study findings and constraints: Two-week clone count variance significantly increased as total template count grew.

TCRdb keeps only in-frame clones here, not all; method: immunoSEQ multiplex PCR. Here the sample spans over 65,000 clones, about 90% being singletons. Sequenced sample: blood. The receptor's source is a person aged 18 to 70 in good health.

The CDR3 is CASSRPDGTEAFF. CDR3 bases: TGTGCCAGCAGTCGCCCGGATGGCACTGAAGCTTTCTTT. V usage is TRBV27 and J usage is TRBJ1-1; D not certain. Per the germline V gene, CDR1 is MNHEY and CDR2 is SMNVEV (reference sequence). The V end was cut by 5 bases, the J end by 4 bases, with 11 bases between. This CDR3 is built from 13 residues.